Below, 27 T cell receptor beta chains from the same sample are listed, as sequenced in a study of cytomegalovirus exposure and HLA in healthy donors. 60 Vbeta and 13 Jbeta primers were used in PCR. The table came from immunoSEQ multiplex PCR; TCRdb's copy has only in-frame clones and leaves some out. The repertoire holds under 150,000 clones, with 81% as singletons. Sequencing was done on a sample of PBMCs. The receptors stem from a man aged 18-30 years in good health and CMV-seronegative.

This clone was seen only a few times. The chain combines TRBV6-5 with TRBJ1-4; 9 nucleotides agree with TRBD1. CDR1 is MNHEY, CDR2 SVGAGI, per germline. Unmatched junction bases numbered 8, after V lost 5 bases and J lost 10 bases. This CDR3 spans 14 amino acids. The CDR3 DNA follows: TGTGCCAGCAGTCCAACAGGGGGCCGGGGAAAACTGTTTTTT. Translating gives CASSPTGGRGKLFF.

The chain recombines TRBV7-2 with TRBJ1-1; D not resolved. V lost 3 bases and J lost 10, with 12 bases in between. CDR1 and CDR2 (germline): SGHTA, FQGNSA. The CDR3 is 12 residues long. The CDR3 loop is CASSFGLGTAFF. The DNA of the CDR3 is TGTGCCAGCAGCTTTGGGCTGGGTACAGCTTTCTTT.

The chain is built from TRBV6-5 and TRBJ2-5; D is ambiguous. The germline V gene has CDR1 MNHEY and CDR2 SVGAGI. This CDR3 contains 13 residues. V was clipped by 5 bases and J by 1 base, with 8 bases between them. CDR3 loop: CASSRSPQETQYF. For the CDR3, the DNA is TGTGCCAGCAGTAGAAGCCCCCAAGAGACCCAGTACTTC.

The V gene is TRBV10-2, the J gene TRBJ1-1; a possible D gene is TRBD1 (6 bases). Looked up from germline, CDR1 is WSHSY and CDR2 is SAAADI. The V end lost 7 bases, the J end lost 0 bases, and 15 bases lay between the germline ends. CDR3 length: 15 residues. The CDR3 region has the DNA TGCGCCAGCACCAGGACAGCAGTAATGAACACTGAAGCTTTCTTT. Amino acids: CASTRTAVMNTEAFF.

The J gene is TRBJ1-2, the V gene TRBV9, with D unclear. Germline lookup yields CDR1 SGDLS and CDR2 YYNGEE. Trimming cost V 0 bases and J 8 bases, with 11 bases left between them. The CDR3 length is 13 residues. CDR3: CASSVGRVEGYTF. As DNA, the CDR3 is TGTGCCAGCAGCGTAGGGCGGGTTGAGGGCTACACCTTC.

This clone was seen only once. The chain links TRBV9 to TRBJ1-6; D perhaps matches TRBD1 (5 bases). The CDR3 runs 15 residues. Trimming removed 0 bases at V and 10 bases at J, with 14 bases between. CDR1 SGDLS and CDR2 YYNGEE come from the germline V gene. The CDR3 DNA is TGTGCCAGCAGCGTAGGGAGGCAGGGAGGATCACCCCTCCACTTT. Its protein is CASSVGRQGGSPLHF.

The rearrangement links TRBV5-4 to TRBJ2-1, with 7 bases lining up with TRBD1. This CDR3 is built from 13 residues. Germline CDR1 is SGHNT and CDR2 is YYREEE (reference sequence). V gave up 7 bases and J gave up 5 bases; unmatched junction bases: 6. CDR3 coding DNA: TGTGCCAGCGGCCAGACAGGGAACAATGAGCAGTTCTTC. Its translation is CASGQTGNNEQFF.

The chain combines TRBV5-6 with TRBJ1-5; tentative D call: TRBD1 (6 bases). CDR3 length equals 15 residues. V was cut by 1 base and J by 6 bases, with 14 bases left in between. Germline V gene data show CDR1 as SGHDT and CDR2 as YYEEEE. The CDR3 loop is CASSLRRTESQPQHF. CDR3 coding DNA: TGTGCCAGCAGCTTGCGTCGGACAGAAAGTCAGCCCCAGCATTTT.

This chain joins TRBV10-3 and TRBJ2-5; tentative D call: TRBD2 (5 bases). The CDR3 has 14 residues. Trimming took off 6 bases at V and 0 bases at J, with 11 bases between the two ends. Germline loops: CDR1 ENHRY, CDR2 SYGVKD. The CDR3 loop is CAISPARDQETQYF. CDR3 coding DNA: TGTGCCATCAGCCCGGCGAGGGACCAAGAGACCCAGTACTTC.

The chain carries TRBV4-3 and TRBJ2-7, with TRBD1 matching 7 bases. This CDR3 region has 14 residues. Germline CDR1 is LGHNA and CDR2 is YSLEER. Trimming cost V 3 bases and J 3 bases; bases outside gene matches: 5. This CDR3 reads CASSHLTGNYEQYF. DNA for the CDR3: TGCGCCAGCAGCCACCTGACAGGGAACTACGAGCAGTACTTC.

V is TRBV5-4 and J is TRBJ1-1, with D possibly being TRBD1 (6 bases). V gave up 1 base and J gave up 5 bases, with 18 bases separating them. Germline V CDR1 and CDR2: SGHNT, YYREEE (reference sequence). This CDR3 is 16 amino acids long. The CDR3 loop is CASSLRSTGRGTEAFF. The CDR3 DNA reads as TGTGCCAGCAGCTTGCGCAGTACGGGGAGGGGGACTGAAGCTTTCTTT.

This chain connects TRBV5-4 to TRBJ1-2; D is undetermined. CDR3 length: 14 amino acids. Germline CDR1 is SGHNT and CDR2 is YYREEE (reference sequence). Trimming left V 4 bases short and J 4 bases short, with 14 bases between. The CDR3 nucleotides are TGTGCCAGCAGCCTCTGGAGCTCCGGCTATGGCTACACCTTC. This sequence encodes CASSLWSSGYGYTF.

This clone appeared a single time. V is TRBV7-3 and J is TRBJ1-1; D gene unclear. The CDR3 is 13 residues long. CDR1 and CDR2 from the germline V gene are SGHTA and FQGTGA. V was clipped by 1 base and J by 1 base, with 4 bases between them. CDR3 DNA sequence: TGTGCCAGCAGCTTAATATGGAACACTGAAGCTTTCTTT. Encoded protein: CASSLIWNTEAFF.

The sample holds a few counts of this clone. This chain connects TRBV4-3 to TRBJ2-1; 7 bases are shared with TRBD1. After removal of 0 bases from V and 8 bases from J, the junction contained 10 bases not matched to a gene. Germline CDR1 and CDR2: LGHNA and YSLEER. The CDR3 totals 16 residues. CDR3 region: CASSQDPGTDHYEQFF. In DNA, the CDR3 is TGCGCCAGCAGCCAAGATCCCGGGACAGACCACTATGAGCAGTTCTTC.

The chain links TRBV15 to TRBJ1-6; 8 nucleotides line up with TRBD1. J gave up 7 bases and V 9 bases, and 11 bases lay outside the gene matches. The CDR3 consists of 15 residues. Germline V CDR1 and CDR2: LNHNV, YYDKDF (reference sequence). CDR3 sequence (DNA): TGTGCCACTACTCCTTGGACAGGGCCAAATTCACCCCTCCACTTT. This gives the protein CATTPWTGPNSPLHF.

V usage is TRBV18 and J usage is TRBJ1-2; 9 bases are a match to TRBD1. Per germline, CDR1 KGHSH and CDR2 LQKENI. V was pared by 3 bases and J by 5 bases, with 13 bases of the junction left unmatched. CDR3 length: 17 amino acids. Here the CDR3 DNA reads TGTGCCAGCTCACCGGGGACAGGGCCTCTATCGCTTTATGGCTACACCTTC. Protein sequence: CASSPGTGPLSLYGYTF.

V usage is TRBV10-3 and J usage is TRBJ1-2; no clear D. This CDR3 spans 14 amino acids. Trimming took 3 bases from V and 1 from J, leaving 9 bases between them. Per germline, CDR1 ENHRY and CDR2 SYGVKD. CDR3 DNA: TGTGCCATCAGTGACATCGGTCTTAACTATGGCTACACCTTC. Encoded protein: CAISDIGLNYGYTF.

The rearrangement joins TRBV28 to TRBJ2-7; TRBD1 matches 8 bases. This CDR3 comprises 15 residues. Per germline, CDR1 MDHEN and CDR2 SYDVKM. J lost 3 bases, V lost 6 bases, and 10 bases had no gene match. CDR3 nucleotide sequence: TGTGCCAGCAGCTCGACAGGGGAGGTGGTCTACGAGCAGTACTTC. Translated: CASSSTGEVVYEQYF.

This sequence joins TRBV11-2 and TRBJ2-2; 13 nucleotides line up with TRBD2. This CDR3 comprises 15 residues. J lost 5 bases, V lost 6 bases, and 3 bases had no gene match. Germline CDR1 SGHAT, CDR2 FQNNGV. CDR3 bases: TGTGCCAGCAGACTAGCGGGGGGGAGGACCGGGGAGCTGTTTTTT. Protein product: CASRLAGGRTGELFF.

This clone has just a few counts. This CDR3 is CASSQGRTSGAYNEQFF. CDR3 coding DNA: TGCGCCAGCAGCCAAGGACGTACTAGCGGGGCGTACAATGAGCAGTTCTTC. This chain connects TRBV4-1 to TRBJ2-1; the match to TRBD2 covers 10 bases. J lost 4 bases, V lost 1 base, and 7 bases had no gene match. Germline V gene sequence: CDR1 MGHRA, CDR2 YSYEKL. The CDR3 has 17 amino acids.

This clone was observed a handful of times. The rearrangement uses TRBV9 and TRBJ1-2; 12 bases line up with TRBD1. The CDR3 is 17 residues long. J was trimmed by 2 bases and V by 4 bases; bases with no gene match: 9. Germline V CDR1 and CDR2: SGDLS, YYNGEE. CDR3 DNA sequence: TGTGCCAGCAGCCCCATATCCGGGACAGGGGGCAACTATGGCTACACCTTC. This gives the protein CASSPISGTGGNYGYTF. Based on the CDR3 plus reference TRBV9 and TRBJ1-2, the full variable domain is DSGVTQTPKHLITATGQRVTLRCSPRSGDLSVYWYQQSLDQGLQFLIQYYNGEERAKGNILERFSAQQFPDLHSELNLSSLELGDSALYFCASSPISGTGGNYGYTFGSGTRLTVV.

This clone appeared a few times. The J gene is TRBJ1-6, the V gene TRBV6-4; 8 bases are a match to TRBD1. V lost 3 bases, J lost 7 bases, and 2 bases stayed unmatched. This CDR3 region has 14 residues. Germline V gene sequence: CDR1 MRHNA, CDR2 SNTAGT. In DNA, the CDR3 is TGTGCCAGCAGTGAGACAGGGGCGAATTCACCCCTCCACTTT. It encodes CASSETGANSPLHF.

The chain couples TRBV5-1 to TRBJ1-4; no clear D gene. The V gene lost 0 bases and the J gene lost 5 bases, with 5 bases spanning the gap. Per the germline V gene, CDR1 is SGHRS and CDR2 is YFSETQ. The CDR3 runs to 13 residues. CDR3 DNA sequence: TGCGCCAGCAGCTTGGTGAGGAATGAAAAACTGTTTTTT. Translation: CASSLVRNEKLFF.

For the CDR3, the DNA is TGCGCCAGCAGCCTTAGGGACGGGGGGACCTACAATGAGCAGTTCTTC. Translation gives CASSLRDGGTYNEQFF. The V call is TRBV4-3, the J call TRBJ2-1, with 7 nucleotides matching TRBD2. V trimming: 4 bases; J trimming: 2 bases; junction bases outside the gene matches: 8. The CDR3 extends over 16 amino acids. CDR1 is LGHNA, CDR2 YSLEER, per germline.

Comments on this clone: One end of the junction does not line up with germline, which may come from a read error. The V call is TRBV7-7, the J call TRBJ2-1; 14 nucleotides align to TRBD2. CDR1 is SSHAT, CDR2 FNYEAQ, per germline (reference sequence). CDR3 length equals 18 residues. The CDR3 nucleotides are TGTGCTAGCAGCCCGTGGACTAGCGGGGGGAACTCCTACAATGAGCAGTTCTTC. Translation gives CASSPWTSGGNSYNEQFF. Filled out from reference TRBV7-7 and TRBJ2-1, the complete variable domain reads GAGVSQSPRYKVTKRGQDVTLRCDPISSHATLYWYQQALGQGPEFLTYFNYEAQPDKSGLPSDRFSAERPEGSISTLTIQRTEQRDSAMYRCASSPWTSGGNSYNEQFFGPGTRLTVL.

The chain has TRBV25-1 and TRBJ1-4; 7 bases line up with TRBD1. CDR1 and CDR2 from the germline V gene are MGHDK and SYGVNS. V lost 6 bases, J lost 11 bases, and 9 bases stayed unmatched. The CDR3 loop spans 13 amino acids. CDR3 coding DNA: TGTGCCAGCAGGGCCTCGGCACAGGGGAAACTGTTTTTT. Translated: CASRASAQGKLFF.

The chain employs TRBV4-3 and TRBJ2-5; TRBD2 might be the D (5 bases). Germline loops: CDR1 LGHNA, CDR2 YSLEER. V lost 1 base and J 4 bases, leaving 7 bases between the germline ends. The CDR3 runs to 13 residues. DNA for the CDR3: TGCGCCAGCAGCCAAGTGGGGAGAGAGACCCAGTACTTC. Translation: CASSQVGRETQYF.